This T cell receptor beta chain emerged from a study of blood T cell repertoires in COVID-19. As handled by the study authors: Estimation of nucleated cell counts relied on the amplification of reference gene primers. Method: immunoSEQ multiplex PCR; TCRdb's copy keeps in-frame clones and lacks some. V, J and clone size are taken as reported in that table, and D and trimming were inferred from the DNA itself. The sample has 210,000 or so clones, under 90% seen once. Germline lookup yields CDR1 GTSNPN and CDR2 SVGIG (reference sequence). Trimming cost V 0 bases and J 1 base, with 15 bases left between them. This CDR3 comprises 16 residues.

The V gene is TRBV30, the J gene TRBJ1-1; D call uncertain. This receptor was obtained from a woman aged 80 or older with active or convalescent COVID-19. Sequences were obtained from peripheral blood. The CDR3, as DNA: TGTGCCTGGAGTGTAAGCGCCTACACGGGGAACACTGAAGCTTTCTTT. As protein: CAWSVSAYTGNTEAFF.